The subject of this entry is one T cell receptor (beta chain). Germline V CDR1 and CDR2: SGHRS, YFSETQ. The CDR3 spans 18 residues. V lost 0 bases and J 3 bases, leaving 18 bases between the germline ends. This entry is derived from a study of blood T cell repertoires in COVID-19. Across the whole study: COVID-19 samples from acute and convalescent phases originated in the United States, Italy and Spain.

During active infection, Seattle patients enrolled and were then monitored through disease. Per the study methods: Cell counts per sample came from amplifying reference gene primers. Only in-frame clones appear in the TCRdb table, and some are missing; sequencing was by immunoSEQ multiplex PCR. That table is the source of V, J and clone size, and D and trimming were worked out from the DNA. The sample includes about 440,000 clones, about 87% seen only once; the top ten take around 12%. The receptor's source is a woman between 50 and 59 years old with COVID-19, enrolled during active disease. The sample taken for sequencing was peripheral blood. The rearrangement joins TRBV5-1 to TRBJ2-2; a possible D gene is TRBD2 (6 bases). CDR3 bases: TGCGCCAGCAGCTTGGCCGGCAGCCCCACGGGGGACACCGGGGAGCTGTTTTTT. Translating gives CASSLAGSPTGDTGELFF.